This T cell receptor beta chain was sequenced in a study of PD-1 blockade in classical Hodgkin lymphoma. Germline assignment: CDR1 SGHRS and CDR2 YFSETQ. Trimming cost V 4 bases and J 5 bases; bases outside gene matches: 6. The CDR3 sequence is 15 residues long. Whole-study results and caveats: At C4D1, TCR diversity had climbed significantly for CD4+ cells, though not for CD8+ cells. Patients with an early start, nivolumab under 1 year after ASCT, were excluded. Newly diagnosed patients had diversity similar to the baseline diversity of complete responders.

The repertoire was sequenced with immunoSEQ multiplex PCR; TCRdb's copy has only in-frame clones and lacks some. The sample lists about 94,000 clones, roughly nine tenths occurring once. Of note for this clone: Its antigen is not identified.

Each patient relapsed following autologous stem cell transplantation, and prior brentuximab vedotin exposure differed. Best outcomes ranged across complete response, partial response and progressive disease. This sequence was found in a human donor with classical Hodgkin lymphoma. The sequences come from peripheral blood mononuclear cells (PBMCs), collected before the second cycle of nivolumab. This sequence joins TRBV5-1 and TRBJ2-4; TRBD2 matches 10 bases. The chain's CDR3 is CASSLTSGSQNIQYF. DNA for the CDR3: TGCGCCAGCAGCCTGACTAGCGGGTCCCAAAACATTCAGTACTTC.